Detailed here is one T cell receptor (beta chain). As yet, its antigen is unknown. Since all of the isolated RNA was reverse transcribed, expressed TCRB transcripts were what got sequenced. Measured with immunoSEQ multiplex PCR; TCRdb has only the in-frame clones, and not every one. The sample has roughly 450,000 clones; over 10% are singletons. The source of the sample is a study of beta chain features in type 1 diabetes. Trimming removed 8 bases at V and 2 bases at J, with 12 bases between. This CDR3 has 13 residues. CDR1 is MGHDK, CDR2 SYGVNS, per germline. Naive, central memory, regulatory and stem cell-like memory cells within the CD4+ compartment were sorted using CD45RO/CCR7/CD25/CD127/CD95/CD27. Study-wide findings and caveats: TCRB repertoires of naive, central memory and Treg cells appeared more similar among patients than among healthy donors.

This TCR was recovered from a woman aged 18 to 35 in good health. The chain has TRBV25-1 and TRBJ2-5; D may be TRBD2 (6 bases). Source material: naive CD4+ T cells from blood. The DNA for the CDR3 is TGTGCCAGCGGGGTGGGAGGACAAGAGACCCAGTACTTC. Protein: CASGVGGQETQYF.